A selection of T cell receptor beta chains follows, all from one sample in a study of PD-1 blockade in classical Hodgkin lymphoma. Profiled with immunoSEQ multiplex PCR; TCRdb holds only in-frame clones, not every one. The sample has some 45,000 clones, 88% seen once. The sequenced sample was peripheral blood mononuclear cells (PBMCs), obtained at baseline. The source of these receptors is a human donor with classical Hodgkin lymphoma. The CDR3 runs from the conserved cysteine through the conserved F or W. The order of the fields is V gene, CDR3 length, CDR3 protein.

V: TRBV4-1; length: 18; CDR3: CASSQDLYETGADYGYTF
V: TRBV7-8; length: 13; CDR3: CASSIDRGDGYTF
V: TRBV10-3; length: 12; CDR3: CAISPYSYEQYF
V: TRBV19; length: 17; CDR3: CASSRGFGQGVNYGYTF
V: TRBV6-5; length: 13; CDR3: CASQGTAPYEQYF
V: TRBV9; length: 16; CDR3: CASSVEKGQGLYEQYF
V: TRBV13; length: 15; CDR3: CASSLRSTDYNEQFF
V: TRBV15; length: 15; CDR3: CATSRDMGFGDGYTF
V: TRBV7-9; length: 19; CDR3: CASSSAGTSGRGVAGELFF
V: TRBV2; length: 13; CDR3: CASIGDYNSPLHF
V: TRBV29-1; length: 13; CDR3: CSVGLFSTDTQYF